Presented here are 10 T cell receptor beta chains from one specimen sequenced in a study of T cell repertoires in cytomegalovirus infection. TCRdb reprocessed the reads via MiXCR and lists one record per CDR3 protein. The table has more than 400,000 distinct CDR3 sequences, 26% seen once. Sequenced material: PBMCs. The receptor set was obtained from a human donor in good health (CMV status not recorded). Some clones in this sample may be carry-over from other donors' samples.

For this clonotype: Since a much larger clone is just one base distant, this may be a read error. The chain couples TRBV7-2 to TRBJ2-3; D remains unclear. This CDR3 comprises 12 residues. V lost 5 bases to trimming and J lost 10 bases, with 13 bases between them. Germline CDR1 and CDR2: SGHTA and FQGNSA. CDR3: CASSRCPMAQYF. The DNA of the CDR3 is TGTGCCAGCAGCCGGTGCCCCATGGCGCAGTATTTT.

The rearrangement links TRBV11-2 to TRBJ2-1, with no clear D. Trimming pared 1 base from V and 10 bases from J, leaving 11 bases between. CDR1 SGHAT and CDR2 FQNNGV come from the germline V gene. This CDR3 comprises 13 residues. The CDR3 region is CASSLVRRAEQFF. The CDR3 nucleotides are TGTGCCAGCAGCTTAGTTAGGCGAGCCGAGCAGTTCTTC.

J is TRBJ2-1 and V is TRBV28; no clear D. The CDR3 loop spans 12 amino acids. Trimming removed 8 bases from V and 4 bases from J, with 9 bases in between. Per the germline V gene, CDR1 is MDHEN and CDR2 is SYDVKM. CDR3 protein: CASGEIYNEQFF. CDR3 coding DNA: TGTGCCAGCGGGGAAATTTACAATGAGCAGTTCTTC.

This clonotype was seen a few times. Written as DNA, the CDR3 is TGTGCCAGCAGTTCAGTCATGGACAGCTATAATTCACCCCTCCACTTT. Translating gives CASSSVMDSYNSPLHF. This chain uses TRBV28 with TRBJ1-6; possibly TRBD1 for D (6 bases). The germline V gene encodes CDR1 MDHEN and CDR2 SYDVKM. This CDR3 comprises 16 residues. The germline V and J ends were trimmed by 4 bases and 3 bases, with 13 bases remaining between them.

The sample holds a few counts of this clonotype. The rearrangement uses TRBV6-1 and TRBJ2-5; D is ambiguous. With 4 bases removed from V and 3 bases from J, the gap between germline ends came to 9 bases. CDR3 length equals 13 residues. The germline CDR1 and CDR2 sequences are MNHNS and SASEGT. The CDR3 reads CASSVDLKETQYF. The CDR3 nucleotides read TGTGCCAGCAGTGTCGACTTAAAAGAGACCCAGTACTTC.

The V gene is TRBV6-8, the J gene TRBJ2-3; TRBD2 aligns across 9 bases. The CDR3 loop spans 15 amino acids. CDR1 is MNHGY and CDR2 is SAAAGT in the germline V gene. V shed 6 bases, J shed 2 bases, and the junction held 6 bases outside the gene matches. The CDR3 DNA is TGTGCCAGCAGACAACTAGCGGGTATCACAGATACGCAGTATTTT. It is translated as CASRQLAGITDTQYF.

The gene calls are TRBV29-1 and TRBJ1-3, with D possibly TRBD1 on 6 matching bases. Germline loops: CDR1 SQVTM, CDR2 ANQGSEA. The CDR3 extends over 13 amino acids. V shed 7 bases and J shed 3 bases, with 13 bases lying between them. CDR3 protein: CSARGAGGNTIYF. The CDR3 DNA sequence: TGCAGCGCCCGGGGGGCTGGTGGAAACACCATATATTTT.

This chain connects TRBV20-1 to TRBJ1-2, with TRBD1 as a possible D gene (6 bases). The CDR3 sequence is 14 residues long. Germline assignment: CDR1 DFQATT and CDR2 SNEGSKA (reference sequence). V lost 6 bases and J 8 bases, leaving 22 bases between the germline ends. The CDR3 spells CSAGLPGHPPGYTF. CDR3 bases: TGCAGTGCCGGACTACCGGGACACCCTCCAGGCTACACCTTC.

The rearrangement uses TRBV4-3 and TRBJ2-1; weak D call: TRBD2 (5 bases). CDR3 length equals 13 residues. Per the germline V gene, CDR1 is LGHNA and CDR2 is YSLEER. The V and J ends lost 3 bases and 9 bases respectively, with 12 bases between them. CDR3 region: CASSQELAREQFF. The CDR3 DNA follows: TGCGCCAGCAGCCAGGAGTTAGCGCGTGAGCAGTTCTTC.

The chain combines TRBV19 with TRBJ2-5; the D is unclear. Germline V gives CDR1 LNHDA, CDR2 SQIVND (reference sequence). The CDR3 covers 13 residues. V lost 6 bases and J lost 2, with 10 bases in between. The CDR3 coding sequence is TGTGCCAGTAGGGTGGACGGGCAAGAGACCCAGTACTTC. Translating it yields CASRVDGQETQYF. Filled out from reference TRBV19 and TRBJ2-5, the complete variable domain reads DGGITQSPKYLFRKEGQNVTLSCEQNLNHDAMYWYRQDPGQGLRLIYYSQIVNDFQKGDIAEGYSVSREKKESFPLTVTSAQKNPTAFYLCASRVDGQETQYFGPGTRLLVL.